This T cell receptor beta chain appears in the sequencing data of a study of T cells and Merkel cell carcinoma outcomes. General study points: Merkel cell carcinoma outcomes were reportedly predicted by repertoire and T-cell density.

The V segment lost 4 bases and the J segment 7 bases; nucleotides outside the gene matches: 4. The CDR3 has 15 residues. CDR1 is SGHRS, CDR2 YFSETQ, per germline. The table came from immunoSEQ multiplex PCR; TCRdb's copy has only in-frame clones and leaves some out. The sample holds thousands of clones; 70% to 90% are singletons and the top ten take 5.2%. To note about this clone: What it recognizes is unknown.

Sequencing input: tumor tissue from Merkel cell carcinoma. The receptor was derived from a human donor with Merkel cell carcinoma. This chain joins TRBV5-1 and TRBJ2-1, with 14 positions matching TRBD2. The CDR3 DNA sequence: TGCGCCAGCAGCGCGACTAGCGGGAGGGGGAATGAGCAGTTCTTC. It yields the protein CASSATSGRGNEQFF.